One and the same sample provided the 14 T cell receptor beta chains below, sequenced in a study of beta chain features in type 1 diabetes. Sequencing targeted expressed TCRB transcripts, as all isolated RNA had been reverse transcribed. Repertoires were generated with immunoSEQ multiplex PCR, while TCRdb's copy carries only in-frame clones and drops some. The table lists about 160,000 clones, approximately 9% of them singletons. Sequencing used central memory CD4+ T cells from blood. These receptors originate from a woman aged 18-29 years in good health.

This chain uses TRBV7-3 with TRBJ1-1; TRBD1 matches 8 bases. Germline CDR1 is SGHTA and CDR2 is FQGTGA. Trimming cost V 6 bases and J 3 bases; bases outside gene matches: 6. The CDR3 covers 14 residues. CDR3 coding DNA: TGTGCCAGCAGGCCAGGGGGCAGGTACACTGAAGCTTTCTTT. It encodes CASRPGGRYTEAFF.

V gene TRBV11-3 combines with J gene TRBJ2-1; 9 bases fit TRBD2. Unmatched junction bases numbered 6, after V lost 0 bases and J lost 6 bases. CDR1 SGHNT and CDR2 YENEEA come from the germline V gene. This CDR3 comprises 16 residues. The CDR3 nucleotides read TGTGCCAGCAGCTTAGATTTTAGCGGGAGTCTCAATGAGCAGTTCTTC. Translation: CASSLDFSGSLNEQFF.

This clone was seen only a few times. The gene calls are TRBV5-1 and TRBJ1-2; D gene ambiguous. The ends were cut back, 5 bases at V and 4 bases at J, with 12 bases in the middle. The CDR3 is 13 amino acids. Germline lookup yields CDR1 SGHRS and CDR2 YFSETQ. The CDR3 protein is CASRDGRGYGYTF. In DNA, the CDR3 is TGCGCCAGCAGAGATGGACGGGGCTATGGCTACACCTTC.

This clone was seen a few times. The V call is TRBV4-2, the J call TRBJ2-2, with 8 bases lining up with TRBD1. This CDR3 spans 16 amino acids. Germline CDR1 reads LGHNA; CDR2 reads YNFKEQ. The junction had 5 bases not matched to a gene; V was cut back by 1 base and J by 4 bases. As DNA, the CDR3 is TGTGCCAGCAGCCAAGGCTCTGGACAGGGCACCGGGGAGCTGTTTTTT. Its protein product is CASSQGSGQGTGELFF.

CDR3 sequence (DNA): TGTGCCAGCAAGAGGGCAGGGGCCGGGGAGCTGTTTTTT. It specifies CASKRAGAGELFF. The chain is built from TRBV6-6 and TRBJ2-2; D may be TRBD1 (6 bases). CDR3 size: 13 residues. CDR1 is MNHNY and CDR2 is SVGAGI in the germline V gene (reference sequence). Trimming took 7 bases from V and 6 from J, leaving 12 bases between them.

This sequence joins TRBV2 and TRBJ1-6; 9 bases are shared with TRBD1. This CDR3 has 14 amino acids. V shed 7 bases, J shed 10 bases, and the junction held 8 bases outside the gene matches. Germline V lookup: CDR1 SNHLY, CDR2 FYNNEI. The CDR3 DNA is TGTGCCAGCACCCCCACAGGGGGCGGATCACCCCTCCACTTT. It yields the protein CASTPTGGGSPLHF.

V and J are TRBV25-1 and TRBJ2-1; the D gene is possibly TRBD1 (7 bases). The V end lost 3 bases, the J end lost 8 bases, and 17 bases lay between the germline ends. The CDR3 has 15 residues. Germline CDR1 MGHDK, CDR2 SYGVNS. The DNA for the CDR3 is TGTGCCAGCAGTGAGGGGTCGACAGGGAGGCATGAGCAGTTCTTC. This translates into CASSEGSTGRHEQFF. The full variable domain, with the rest looked up from reference TRBV25-1 and TRBJ2-1, is EADIYQTPRYLVIGTGKKITLECSQTMGHDKMYWYQQDPGMELHLIHYSYGVNSTEKGDLSSESTVSRIRTEHFPLTLESARPSHTSQYLCASSEGSTGRHEQFFGPGTRLTVL.

The V call is TRBV7-3, the J call TRBJ2-2, with D tentatively TRBD2 (6 bases). Trimming took 5 bases from V and 4 from J, leaving 11 bases between them. The CDR3 covers 14 residues. Germline V lookup: CDR1 SGHTA, CDR2 FQGTGA. CDR3 sequence reads: CASSPGLSTGELFF. CDR3 nucleotides: TGTGCCAGCAGCCCGGGACTCTCCACCGGGGAGCTGTTTTTT. The variable domain in full, with the rest retrieved from reference TRBV7-3 and TRBJ2-2, is GAGVSQTPSNKVTEKGKYVELRCDPISGHTALYWYRQSLGQGPEFLIYFQGTGAADDSGLPNDRFFAVRPEGSVSTLKIQRTERGDSAVYLCASSPGLSTGELFFGEGSRLTVL.

This clone was counted between two and nine times. This chain links TRBV5-6 with TRBJ1-5; D perhaps matches TRBD1 (5 bases). Germline lookup yields CDR1 SGHDT and CDR2 YYEEEE. CDR3 length: 16 residues. V lost 1 base and J lost 2, with 13 bases in between. The CDR3 loop reads CASSLSPGGGNQPQHF. The CDR3 nucleotides read TGTGCCAGCAGCTTGAGTCCGGGGGGAGGCAATCAGCCCCAGCATTTT.

Only a few counts were recorded for this clone. This sequence joins TRBV10-3 and TRBJ2-1; D possibly corresponds to TRBD2 (6 bases). This CDR3 comprises 14 residues. With 0 bases removed from V and 6 bases from J, the gap between germline ends came to 9 bases. The germline CDR1 and CDR2 sequences are ENHRY and SYGVKD. CDR3 region: CAISESTSVNEQFF. The CDR3 DNA reads as TGTGCCATCAGTGAGTCGACTAGTGTCAATGAGCAGTTCTTC.

The chain links TRBV6-6 to TRBJ2-7; 12 bases are a match to TRBD1. CDR1 is MNHNY and CDR2 is SVGAGI in the germline V gene (reference sequence). The CDR3 is 15 amino acids. With V trimmed by 8 bases and J by 5 bases, 10 bases remained unmatched. The CDR3 spells CASGGQGALRDEQYF. CDR3 coding DNA: TGTGCCAGCGGGGGACAGGGGGCACTTCGGGACGAGCAGTACTTC.

The rearrangement joins TRBV20-1 to TRBJ2-5; tentatively, D is TRBD2 (6 bases). The CDR3 runs to 11 residues. CDR1 is DFQATT, CDR2 SNEGSKA, per germline (reference sequence). The V and J ends lost 5 bases and 8 bases respectively, with 12 bases between them. The CDR3 nucleotides read TGCAGTGCTGCGGGGCCCGCTACCCAGTACTTC. Its translation is CSAAGPATQYF.

The sample holds a few counts of this clone. Within the sample, other DNA sequences also encode this same CDR3. J is TRBJ1-1 and V is TRBV19; D possibly corresponds to TRBD1 (6 bases). Trimming pared 5 bases from V and 2 bases from J, leaving 12 bases between. CDR1 and CDR2 (germline): LNHDA, SQIVND (reference sequence). This CDR3 contains 14 residues. Written as DNA, the CDR3 is TGTGCCAGTAGTCTACAGGGTATAAACACTGAAGCTTTCTTT. This gives the protein CASSLQGINTEAFF.

In its sample, this clone was seen a few times. J is TRBJ1-5 and V is TRBV7-2; 9 bases are shared with TRBD1. This CDR3 contains 13 residues. J gave up 8 bases and V 5 bases, and 4 bases lay outside the gene matches. Looked up from germline, CDR1 is SGHTA and CDR2 is FQGNSA. The CDR3 protein is CASSSRDREPQHF. DNA for the CDR3: TGTGCCAGCAGCAGCCGGGACAGGGAGCCCCAGCATTTT.